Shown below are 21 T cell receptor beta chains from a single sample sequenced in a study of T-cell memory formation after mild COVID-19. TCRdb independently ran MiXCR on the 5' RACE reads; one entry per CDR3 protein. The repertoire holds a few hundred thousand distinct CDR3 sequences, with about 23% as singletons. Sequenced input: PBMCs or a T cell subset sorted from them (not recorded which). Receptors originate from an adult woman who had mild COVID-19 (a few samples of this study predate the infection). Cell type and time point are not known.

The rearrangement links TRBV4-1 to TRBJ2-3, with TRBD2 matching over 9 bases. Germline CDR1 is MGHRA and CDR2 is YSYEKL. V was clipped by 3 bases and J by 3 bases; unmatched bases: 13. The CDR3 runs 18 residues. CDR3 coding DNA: TGCGCCAGCAGCCAGAGCCCCTTTGCGGGGGGGCGGACAGATACGCAGTATTTT. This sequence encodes CASSQSPFAGGRTDTQYF.

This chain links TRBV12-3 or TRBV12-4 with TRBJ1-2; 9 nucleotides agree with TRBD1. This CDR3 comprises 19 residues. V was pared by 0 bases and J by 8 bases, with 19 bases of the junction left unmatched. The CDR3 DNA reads TGTGCCAGCAGTTTAGCGCCATTTCGACCACAGGGGGCGCGTGACGGCTACACCTTC. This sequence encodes CASSLAPFRPQGARDGYTF.

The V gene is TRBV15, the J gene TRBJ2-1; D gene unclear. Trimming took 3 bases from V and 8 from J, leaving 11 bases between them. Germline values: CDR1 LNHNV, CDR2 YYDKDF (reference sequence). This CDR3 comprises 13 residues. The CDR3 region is CATSSGRVYEQFF. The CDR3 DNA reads TGTGCCACCAGCAGTGGGCGCGTTTATGAGCAGTTCTTC. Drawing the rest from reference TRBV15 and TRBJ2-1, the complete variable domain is DAMVIQNPRYQVTQFGKPVTLSCSQTLNHNVMYWYQQKSSQAPKLLFHYYDKDFNNEADTPDNFQSRRPNTSFCFLDIRSPGLGDTAMYLCATSSGRVYEQFFGPGTRLTVL.

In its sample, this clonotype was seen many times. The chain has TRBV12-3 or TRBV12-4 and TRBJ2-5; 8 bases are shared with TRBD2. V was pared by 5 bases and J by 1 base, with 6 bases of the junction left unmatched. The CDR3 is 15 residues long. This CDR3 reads CASSPRGGVQETQYF. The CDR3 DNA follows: TGTGCCAGCAGTCCCCGGGGGGGGGTCCAAGAGACCCAGTACTTC.

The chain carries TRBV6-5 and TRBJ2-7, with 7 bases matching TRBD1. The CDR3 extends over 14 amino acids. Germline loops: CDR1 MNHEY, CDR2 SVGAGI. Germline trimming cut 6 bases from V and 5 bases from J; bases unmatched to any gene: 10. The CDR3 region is CASSLIDRAHEQYF. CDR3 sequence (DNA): TGTGCCAGCAGCCTAATCGACAGGGCCCACGAGCAGTACTTC.

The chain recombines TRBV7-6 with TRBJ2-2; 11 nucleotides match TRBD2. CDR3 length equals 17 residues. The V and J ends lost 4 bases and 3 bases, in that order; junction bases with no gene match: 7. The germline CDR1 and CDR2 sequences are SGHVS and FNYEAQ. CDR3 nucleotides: TGTGCCAGCAGCTCCGCCTTAGCGGGAGGGGACACCGGGGAGCTGTTTTTT. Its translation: CASSSALAGGDTGELFF. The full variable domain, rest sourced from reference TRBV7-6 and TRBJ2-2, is GAGVSQSPRYKVTKRGQDVALRCDPISGHVSLYWYRQALGQGPEFLTYFNYEAQQDKSGLPNDRFSAERPEGSISTLTIQRTEQRDSAMYRCASSSALAGGDTGELFFGEGSRLTVL.

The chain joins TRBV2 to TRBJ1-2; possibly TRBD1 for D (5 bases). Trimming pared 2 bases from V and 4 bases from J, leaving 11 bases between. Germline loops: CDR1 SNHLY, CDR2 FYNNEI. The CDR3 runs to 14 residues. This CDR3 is CASSERGAGYGYTF. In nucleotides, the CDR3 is TGTGCCAGCAGTGAAAGGGGCGCGGGCTATGGCTACACCTTC.

The CDR3 is CASRNQGTGELFF. The CDR3 DNA reads TGTGCCAGCAGGAACCAGGGCACCGGGGAGCTGTTTTTT. This chain links TRBV4-2 with TRBJ2-2, with a possible D match to TRBD1 (5 bases). Trimming took 6 bases from V and 4 from J, leaving 9 bases between them. The CDR3 covers 13 residues. CDR1 and CDR2 (germline): LGHNA, YNFKEQ.

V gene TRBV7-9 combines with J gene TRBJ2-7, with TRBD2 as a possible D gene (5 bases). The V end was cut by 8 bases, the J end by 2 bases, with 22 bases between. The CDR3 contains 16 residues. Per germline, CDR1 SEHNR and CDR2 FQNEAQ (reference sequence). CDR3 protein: CASAPWAPGEAYEQYF. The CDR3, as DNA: TGTGCCAGCGCCCCTTGGGCCCCCGGGGAAGCCTACGAGCAGTACTTC.

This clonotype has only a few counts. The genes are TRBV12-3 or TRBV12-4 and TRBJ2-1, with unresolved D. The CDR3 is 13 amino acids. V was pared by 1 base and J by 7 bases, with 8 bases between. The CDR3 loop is CASSLEPTNEQFF. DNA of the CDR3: TGTGCCAGCAGTTTAGAGCCGACAAATGAGCAGTTCTTC.

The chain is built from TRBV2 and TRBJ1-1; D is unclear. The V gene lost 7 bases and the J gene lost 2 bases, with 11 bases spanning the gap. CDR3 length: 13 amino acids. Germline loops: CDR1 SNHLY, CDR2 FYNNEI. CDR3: CASTITANTEAFF. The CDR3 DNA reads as TGTGCCAGCACCATCACAGCAAACACTGAAGCTTTCTTT.

CDR3 protein: CSVGGEGASGELFF. The DNA of the CDR3 is TGCAGCGTTGGCGGCGAGGGGGCCTCAGGGGAGCTGTTTTTT. The V gene is TRBV29-1, the J gene TRBJ2-2, with 7 bases aligning to TRBD1. Germline CDR1 is SQVTM and CDR2 is ANQGSEA. This CDR3 comprises 14 residues. With 4 bases clipped from V and 8 bases from J, the junction kept 10 bases outside the gene matches.

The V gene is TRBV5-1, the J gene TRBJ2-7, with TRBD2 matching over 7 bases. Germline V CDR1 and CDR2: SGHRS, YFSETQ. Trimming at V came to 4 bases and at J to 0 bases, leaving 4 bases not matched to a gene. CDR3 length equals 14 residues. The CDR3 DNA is TGCGCCAGCAGCGGGGGAGGGCTCTCCTACGAGCAGTACTTC. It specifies CASSGGGLSYEQYF.

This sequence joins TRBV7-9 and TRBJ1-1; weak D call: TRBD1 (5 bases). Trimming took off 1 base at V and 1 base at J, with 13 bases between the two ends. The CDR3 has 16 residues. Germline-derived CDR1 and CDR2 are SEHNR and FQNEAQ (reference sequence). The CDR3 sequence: CASSLEGVTGNTEAFF. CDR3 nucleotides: TGTGCCAGCAGCTTAGAAGGGGTTACAGGGAACACTGAAGCTTTCTTT.

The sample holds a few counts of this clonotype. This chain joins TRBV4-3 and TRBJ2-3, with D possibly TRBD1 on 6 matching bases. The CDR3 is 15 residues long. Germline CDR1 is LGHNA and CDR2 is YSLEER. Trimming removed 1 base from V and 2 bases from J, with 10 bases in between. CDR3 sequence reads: CASSQGTEYTDTQYF. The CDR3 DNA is TGCGCCAGCAGCCAAGGGACAGAGTACACAGATACGCAGTATTTT.

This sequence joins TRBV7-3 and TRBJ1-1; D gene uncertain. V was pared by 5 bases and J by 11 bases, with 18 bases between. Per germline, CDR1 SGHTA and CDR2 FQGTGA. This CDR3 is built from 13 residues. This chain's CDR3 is CASSTRVGDGAFF. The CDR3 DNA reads TGTGCCAGCAGCACCCGGGTTGGAGACGGGGCTTTCTTT.

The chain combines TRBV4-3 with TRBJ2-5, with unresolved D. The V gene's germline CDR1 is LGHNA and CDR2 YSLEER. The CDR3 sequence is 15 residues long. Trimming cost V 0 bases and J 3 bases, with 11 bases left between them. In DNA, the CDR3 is TGCGCCAGCAGCCAAGATGAGACCTTTAAAGAGACCCAGTACTTC. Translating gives CASSQDETFKETQYF.

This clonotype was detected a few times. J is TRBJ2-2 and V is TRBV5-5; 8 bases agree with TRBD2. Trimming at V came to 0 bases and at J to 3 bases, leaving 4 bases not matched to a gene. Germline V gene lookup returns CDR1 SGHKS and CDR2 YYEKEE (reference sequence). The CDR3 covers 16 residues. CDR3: CASSLEVAGHTGELFF. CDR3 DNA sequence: TGTGCCAGCAGCTTGGAGGTAGCGGGGCACACCGGGGAGCTGTTTTTT.

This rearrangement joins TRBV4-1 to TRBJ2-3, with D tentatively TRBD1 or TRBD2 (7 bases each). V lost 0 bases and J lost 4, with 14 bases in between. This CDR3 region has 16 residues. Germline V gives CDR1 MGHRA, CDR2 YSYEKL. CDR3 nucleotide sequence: TGCGCCAGCAGCCAAGAGCAGGGGGGGAGGCCAGATACGCAGTATTTT. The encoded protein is CASSQEQGGRPDTQYF.

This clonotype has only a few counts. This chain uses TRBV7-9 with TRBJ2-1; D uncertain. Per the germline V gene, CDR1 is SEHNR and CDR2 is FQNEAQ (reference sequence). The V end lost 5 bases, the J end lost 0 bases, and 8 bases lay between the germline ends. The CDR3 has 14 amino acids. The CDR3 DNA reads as TGTGCCAGCAGCAGAGCCGTCTCCTACAATGAGCAGTTCTTC. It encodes CASSRAVSYNEQFF.

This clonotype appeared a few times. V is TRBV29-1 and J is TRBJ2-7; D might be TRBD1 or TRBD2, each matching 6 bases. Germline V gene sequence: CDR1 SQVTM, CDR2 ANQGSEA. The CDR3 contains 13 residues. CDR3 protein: CSIGQHGGYEQYF. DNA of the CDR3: TGCAGTATTGGACAGCACGGGGGATACGAGCAGTACTTC.